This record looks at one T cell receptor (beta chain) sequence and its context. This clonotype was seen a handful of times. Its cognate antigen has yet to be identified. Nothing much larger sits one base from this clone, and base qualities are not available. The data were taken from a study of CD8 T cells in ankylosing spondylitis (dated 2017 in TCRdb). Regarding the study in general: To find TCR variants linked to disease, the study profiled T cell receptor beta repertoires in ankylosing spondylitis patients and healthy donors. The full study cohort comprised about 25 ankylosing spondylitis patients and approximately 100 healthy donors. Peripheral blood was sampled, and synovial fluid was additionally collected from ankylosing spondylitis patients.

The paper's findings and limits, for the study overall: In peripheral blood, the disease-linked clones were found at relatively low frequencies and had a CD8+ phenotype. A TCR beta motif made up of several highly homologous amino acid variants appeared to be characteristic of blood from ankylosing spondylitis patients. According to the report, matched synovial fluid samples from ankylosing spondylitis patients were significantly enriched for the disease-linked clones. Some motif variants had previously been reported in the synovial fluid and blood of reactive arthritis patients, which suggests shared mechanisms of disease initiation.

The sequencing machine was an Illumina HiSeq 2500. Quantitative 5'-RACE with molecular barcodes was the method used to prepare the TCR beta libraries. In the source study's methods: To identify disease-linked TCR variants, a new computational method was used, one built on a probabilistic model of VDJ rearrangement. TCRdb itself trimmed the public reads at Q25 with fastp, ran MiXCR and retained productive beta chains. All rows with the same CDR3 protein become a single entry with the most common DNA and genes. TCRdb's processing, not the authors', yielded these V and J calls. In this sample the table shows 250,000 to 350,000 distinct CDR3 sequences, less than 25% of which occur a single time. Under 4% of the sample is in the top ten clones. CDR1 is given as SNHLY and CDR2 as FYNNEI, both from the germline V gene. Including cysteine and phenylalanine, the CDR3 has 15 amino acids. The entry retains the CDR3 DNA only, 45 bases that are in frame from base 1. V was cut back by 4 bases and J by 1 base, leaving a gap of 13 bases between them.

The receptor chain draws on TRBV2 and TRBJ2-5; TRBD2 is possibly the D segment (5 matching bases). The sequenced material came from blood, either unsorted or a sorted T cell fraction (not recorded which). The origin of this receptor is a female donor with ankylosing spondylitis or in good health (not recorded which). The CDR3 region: CASSAEGVTQETQYF. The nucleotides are TGTGCCAGCAGTGCAGAGGGAGTAACCCAAGAGACCCAGTACTTC.